This T cell receptor (beta chain) was profiled in a study of blood T cell repertoires in COVID-19. At the level of the study: Material from acute and convalescent COVID-19 was sourced from the United States, Italy and Spain. T cells, B-cell-depleted T cells, or PBMCs supplied cDNA or gDNA.

The V gene lost 4 bases and the J gene lost 0 bases, with 10 bases spanning the gap. This CDR3 spans 15 amino acids. The germline V gene encodes CDR1 SEHNR and CDR2 FQNEAQ (reference sequence). The authors' processing: Researchers report that nucleated cell counts were estimated from reference gene primer amplification. Sequencing was performed with immunoSEQ multiplex PCR; in TCRdb, only in-frame clones are kept and a portion is missing. Clonal size and the V and J genes are those of that table, whereas D and trimming came from the DNA. Of 130,000 or so clones in the sample, more than 70% were seen once.

The source is a man aged 55 to 69 with acute or convalescent COVID-19. Sequenced material: peripheral blood. This chain links TRBV7-9 with TRBJ2-1, with D perhaps TRBD1 (5 bases). Here the CDR3 DNA reads TGTGCCAGCAGCTCCCCAGGGATCTCCTACAATGAGCAGTTCTTC. Residues: CASSSPGISYNEQFF.